This TCR beta chain was profiled in a study of blood T cell repertoires in COVID-19. The overall study: Sites in the United States, Italy and Spain provided acute and convalescent COVID-19 samples. PBMCs, B-cell-depleted T cells, or T cells provided the cDNA or gDNA that made up the material.

TCRdb keeps only in-frame clones here, not all; method: immunoSEQ multiplex PCR. The data hold 150,000 to 200,000 clones, with roughly 89% observed a single time. The CDR3 consists of 14 residues. CDR1 and CDR2 from the germline V gene are LGHDT and YNNKEL (reference sequence). V gave up 2 bases and J gave up 2 bases, with 9 bases separating them. V is TRBV3-1 (or the pseudogene TRBV3-2) and J is TRBJ1-2; perhaps TRBD1 as D (5 bases). The sequencing input was peripheral blood. The sequence was obtained from a woman in her seventies with COVID-19, enrolled during active disease. In nucleotides, the CDR3 is TGTGCCAGCAGCCAACGGGCAGGGAACTATGGCTACACCTTC. This translates into CASSQRAGNYGYTF.